This passage covers 30 T cell receptor beta chains from one sample sequenced in a study of patients and donors after allogeneic stem cell transplantation. TCRdb re-analysed the RT-PCR reads in MiXCR, keeping a single row per CDR3 protein. The sample has about 110,000 distinct CDR3 sequences, over 30% seen once; the top ten hold around 30%. Material: blood, either unsorted or a sorted T cell fraction (not recorded which). These TCRs come from a human donor who was either an allogeneic HSCT recipient or a stem cell or donor lymphocyte infusion donor (not recorded which). It is not recorded whose cells these are; they may come from a transplant donor.

This clonotype has only a few counts. This chain links TRBV7-9 with TRBJ1-3, with D uncertain. CDR1 SEHNR and CDR2 FQNEAQ come from the germline V gene (reference sequence). The CDR3 contains 12 residues. V was pared by 5 bases and J by 4 bases, with 6 bases between. The CDR3 region is CASSPQGNTIYF. The CDR3 coding sequence is TGTGCCAGCAGCCCCCAAGGAAACACCATATATTTT. Supplemented by reference TRBV7-9 and TRBJ1-3, the full variable domain reads DTGVSQNPRHKITKRGQNVTFRCDPISEHNRLYWYRQTLGQGPEFLTYFQNEAQLEKSRLLSDRFSAERPKGSFSTLEIQRTEQGDSAMYLCASSPQGNTIYFGEGSWLTVV.

This clonotype has more than one count but fewer than ten. The chain links TRBV6-2 or TRBV6-3 to TRBJ1-5; the D is unclear. The germline V and J ends were trimmed by 2 bases and 6 bases, with 8 bases remaining between them. The CDR3 is 13 residues long. Germline V gene sequence: CDR1 MNHEY, CDR2 SVGEGT. This CDR3 is CASSYVGFQPQHF. In DNA, the CDR3 is TGTGCCAGCAGTTACGTGGGATTTCAGCCCCAGCATTTT.

The chain couples TRBV15 to TRBJ2-7; possible D gene TRBD2, 6 bases. Trimming cost V 3 bases and J 9 bases, with 21 bases left between them. CDR3 size: 15 residues. Per germline, CDR1 LNHNV and CDR2 YYDKDF (reference sequence). The CDR3 sequence: CATSSMREAVGVQYF. As DNA, the CDR3 is TGTGCCACCAGCAGTATGAGGGAGGCAGTTGGAGTGCAGTACTTC.

The V gene is TRBV9, the J gene TRBJ2-1; D may be TRBD2 (6 bases). Between the trimmed V and J ends, which lost 0 bases and 8 bases, there was a span of 15 bases. Germline V CDR1 and CDR2: SGDLS, YYNGEE. This CDR3 comprises 15 residues. This CDR3 reads CASSVGGKGAHEQFF. The CDR3 DNA is TGTGCCAGCAGCGTAGGCGGGAAGGGAGCACATGAGCAGTTCTTC.

The V gene is TRBV6-2 or TRBV6-3, the J gene TRBJ1-1, with D possibly TRBD1 on 6 matching bases. CDR3 length: 14 amino acids. CDR1 MNHEY and CDR2 SVGEGT come from the germline V gene. Deletions cut 2 bases from V and 4 bases from J, with 11 bases between. The CDR3 DNA sequence: TGTGCCAGCAGTTACGGGGGGCCGGGCACTGAAGCTTTCTTT. Protein product: CASSYGGPGTEAFF.

Only a few counts were recorded for this clonotype. The gene calls are TRBV12-3 or TRBV12-4 and TRBJ2-5; D tentatively fits TRBD1 or TRBD2 (6 bases each). V lost 3 bases and J lost 2, with 10 bases in between. CDR3 length equals 14 residues. The CDR3 DNA reads TGTGCCAGCAGTTTCCGAGGGGGGCAAGAGACCCAGTACTTC. Translating it yields CASSFRGGQETQYF.

This rearrangement joins TRBV12-3 or TRBV12-4 to TRBJ2-3, with D unresolved. Trimming shortened V by 3 bases and J by 0 bases, and 10 bases separated the two germline ends. This CDR3 comprises 15 residues. This CDR3 is CASSFYSPSTDTQYF. CDR3 nucleotide sequence: TGTGCCAGCAGTTTTTACAGCCCTAGCACAGATACGCAGTATTTT.

This clonotype was seen more than once but under ten times. This chain links TRBV24-1 with TRBJ2-1; TRBD2 agrees at 9 bases. V trimming: 7 bases; J trimming: 9 bases; junction bases outside the gene matches: 9. The CDR3 is 14 residues long. Germline V gene data show CDR1 as KGHDR and CDR2 as SFDVKD. The CDR3 sequence: CATRSGRLSAEQFF. The CDR3 DNA reads as TGTGCCACCAGGAGCGGGAGGCTGAGCGCTGAGCAGTTCTTC.

CDR3 nucleotides: TGTGCCAGCAGCTCCTGGGGAACTAATGAAAAACTGTTTTTT. This codes for CASSSWGTNEKLFF. The chain has TRBV7-9 and TRBJ1-4; D uncertain. Deletions cut 4 bases from V and 1 base from J, with 7 bases between. This CDR3 region has 14 residues. CDR1 and CDR2 from the germline V gene are SEHNR and FQNEAQ (reference sequence).

This clonotype appeared once. J is TRBJ2-1 and V is TRBV20-1, with D possibly being TRBD2 (6 bases). The length of the CDR3 is 14 residues. Per germline, CDR1 DFQATT and CDR2 SNEGSKA (reference sequence). V was clipped by 1 base and J by 6 bases, with 13 bases between them. CDR3 DNA sequence: TGCAGTGCTAGAGCCGGAGCGGGCAGCAATGAGCAGTTCTTC. Amino acids: CSARAGAGSNEQFF.

This clonotype was observed once. The junction does not match germline at one end; this may be a read error. The rearrangement joins TRBV27 to TRBJ1-1; no definite D call. The CDR3 spans 14 residues. Germline values: CDR1 MNHEY, CDR2 SMNVEV (reference sequence). The CDR3 protein is CASRLSTAAERAFF. CDR3 nucleotides: TGTGCCAGCCGTTTATCGACTGCGGCCGAAAGAGCTTTCTTT.

Only a few counts were recorded for this clonotype. The chain employs TRBV7-9 and TRBJ1-5; D perhaps matches TRBD1 (5 bases). The V end was cut by 5 bases, the J end by 6 bases, with 20 bases between. Per germline, CDR1 SEHNR and CDR2 FQNEAQ (reference sequence). This CDR3 has 16 amino acids. The CDR3 DNA reads as TGTGCCAGCAGCCCCGCCTTGGGGGAGGGTAGTCAGCCCCAGCATTTT. It translates to CASSPALGEGSQPQHF.

A single count supports this clonotype. The genes are TRBV24-1 and TRBJ2-1, with 8 bases identical to TRBD2. Germline V gives CDR1 KGHDR, CDR2 SFDVKD. The CDR3 has 13 amino acids. Trimming cost V 6 bases and J 9 bases; bases outside gene matches: 6. The CDR3 DNA reads TGTGCCACCAGTCCTTGGACTAGCAGTGAGCAGTTCTTC. Translation gives CATSPWTSSEQFF.

The V gene is TRBV5-6, the J gene TRBJ2-3, with TRBD2 matching over 12 bases. Germline V gene sequence: CDR1 SGHDT, CDR2 YYEEEE. The V and J ends lost 4 bases and 5 bases, in that order; junction bases with no gene match: 8. The CDR3 sequence is 16 residues long. This CDR3 reads CASSPGLAGIVDTQYF. In DNA, the CDR3 is TGTGCCAGCAGCCCTGGACTAGCGGGAATAGTAGATACGCAGTATTTT.

This chain connects TRBV4-3 to TRBJ2-5; 7 positions agree with TRBD1. The CDR3 has 19 residues. The trim removed 0 bases at V and 0 bases at J, leaving 13 bases unmatched. Germline CDR1 is LGHNA and CDR2 is YSLEER. The CDR3 loop reads CASSQEGTGALGYQETQYF. In DNA form, the CDR3 reads TGCGCCAGCAGCCAAGAGGGAACAGGGGCCTTGGGGTACCAAGAGACCCAGTACTTC.

This clonotype was picked up many times. The J gene is TRBJ2-7, the V gene TRBV5-6; D not resolved. V lost 0 bases, J lost 7 bases, and 11 bases lay in between. The CDR3 runs to 13 residues. Germline-derived CDR1 and CDR2 are SGHDT and YYEEEE. CDR3 DNA sequence: TGTGCCAGCAGCTTGGTGGGGTCTCGAGAGCAGTACTTC. Protein sequence: CASSLVGSREQYF.

This clonotype was seen only a few times. The chain joins TRBV7-8 to TRBJ2-1, with D possibly TRBD2 on 6 matching bases. Germline V lookup: CDR1 SGHVS, CDR2 FQNEAQ. Trimming cost V 4 bases and J 4 bases, with 14 bases left between them. CDR3 size: 15 residues. The CDR3 DNA follows: TGTGCCAGCAGCTCGTCGGGACTTGTATACAATGAGCAGTTCTTC. Its protein is CASSSSGLVYNEQFF.

The rearrangement joins TRBV28 to TRBJ2-5, with D tentatively TRBD1 (6 bases). The CDR3 spans 14 residues. Looked up from germline, CDR1 is MDHEN and CDR2 is SYDVKM. Trimming left V 3 bases short and J 10 bases short, with 18 bases between. Here the CDR3 reads CASSFGGRLGDQYF. CDR3 coding DNA: TGTGCCAGCAGTTTTGGGGGCCGCCTTGGAGACCAGTACTTC.

This clonotype was found a few times. The V and J genes are TRBV28 and TRBJ1-2; D is unresolved. Germline CDR1 is MDHEN and CDR2 is SYDVKM. V lost 6 bases and J lost 5, with 13 bases in between. The CDR3 runs to 13 residues. CDR3 sequence (DNA): TGTGCCAGCAGGTCCGGGTGGGGATATGGCTACACCTTC. It yields the protein CASRSGWGYGYTF.

The chain couples TRBV6-2 or TRBV6-3 to TRBJ2-7, with no clear D. CDR3 length: 16 amino acids. Trimming took off 2 bases at V and 3 bases at J, with 17 bases between the two ends. Germline CDR1 is MNHEY and CDR2 is SVGEGT. This CDR3 is CASSYGPAGWGYEQYF. Written as DNA, the CDR3 is TGTGCCAGCAGTTACGGCCCGGCTGGATGGGGCTACGAGCAGTACTTC.

This chain connects TRBV5-1 to TRBJ2-5; tentatively, D is TRBD1 or TRBD2 (6 bases each). CDR1 is SGHRS, CDR2 YFSETQ, per germline. This CDR3 is built from 14 residues. The V gene lost 4 bases and the J gene lost 1 base, with 11 bases spanning the gap. The CDR3 nucleotides read TGCGCCAGCAGCGGACTACAGGGCCAAGAGACCCAGTACTTC. This sequence encodes CASSGLQGQETQYF.

This clonotype was observed once. The genes are TRBV20-1 and TRBJ2-5, with D hard to call. Germline CDR1 DFQATT, CDR2 SNEGSKA (reference sequence). This CDR3 contains 13 residues. V was shortened by 2 bases and J by 1 base, with 8 bases between the two germline ends. The chain's CDR3 is CSARLAGQETQYF. The CDR3 DNA reads as TGCAGTGCTAGATTGGCCGGCCAAGAGACCCAGTACTTC.

This clonotype was detected only a few times. CDR3 region: CASSPEVGRQGTEAFF. The CDR3 DNA reads as TGTGCCAGCAGCCCGGAAGTCGGGAGGCAAGGCACTGAAGCTTTCTTT. The chain uses TRBV7-2 and TRBJ1-1; D is ambiguous. This CDR3 spans 16 amino acids. Per germline, CDR1 SGHTA and CDR2 FQGNSA. The V gene lost 5 bases and the J gene lost 4 bases, with 20 bases spanning the gap.

This rearrangement joins TRBV3-1 to TRBJ2-2; no clear D gene. Trimming took off 5 bases at V and 9 bases at J, with 16 bases between the two ends. The CDR3 has 14 residues. Per germline, CDR1 LGHDT and CDR2 YNNKEL (reference sequence). The DNA of the CDR3 is TGTGCCAGCAGCGACACACTGGGTACGCGGGAGCTGTTTTTT. Amino acids: CASSDTLGTRELFF.

The DNA for the CDR3 is TGTGCCAGCAGAGCCGGGACAGGGAATGGCTACACCTTC. It yields the protein CASRAGTGNGYTF. The chain links TRBV6-5 to TRBJ1-2; 9 positions match TRBD1. The CDR3 totals 13 residues. Germline V gene sequence: CDR1 MNHEY, CDR2 SVGAGI. V lost 6 bases to trimming and J lost 6 bases; unmatched junction nucleotides: 5.

The V and J genes are TRBV24-1 and TRBJ2-3; TRBD1 aligns across 10 bases. CDR1 and CDR2 from the germline V gene are KGHDR and SFDVKD. CDR3 size: 16 residues. V shed 10 bases, J shed 0 bases, and the junction held 9 bases outside the gene matches. The CDR3 DNA reads TGTGCCACTAGTCATCGGGACAGGGGAAGCACAGATACGCAGTATTTT. Its protein is CATSHRDRGSTDTQYF.

This chain connects TRBV13 to TRBJ1-1, with a tentative D call TRBD1 (5 bases). CDR3 length equals 17 residues. The germline CDR1 and CDR2 sequences are PRHDT and FYEKMQ (reference sequence). The ends were cut back, 0 bases at V and 5 bases at J, with 19 bases in the middle. The CDR3 here is CASSLGIWGSIHTEAFF. The CDR3 DNA sequence: TGTGCCAGCAGCTTAGGCATTTGGGGGAGTATACATACTGAAGCTTTCTTT.

The CDR3 is CSANPAQRADTQYF. CDR3 in DNA: TGCAGTGCTAACCCCGCGCAGCGCGCGGATACGCAGTATTTT. The J gene is TRBJ2-3, the V gene TRBV20-1, with D uncertain. V was cut by 4 bases and J by 6 bases, with 17 bases left in between. Germline CDR1 and CDR2: DFQATT and SNEGSKA (reference sequence). CDR3 length: 14 amino acids.

The genes are TRBV20-1 and TRBJ2-1, with 9 bases lining up with TRBD1. This CDR3 comprises 12 residues. Germline assignment: CDR1 DFQATT and CDR2 SNEGSKA (reference sequence). This CDR3 reads CQPGTGYNEQFF. The CDR3 region has the DNA TGCCAGCCCGGGACAGGGTACAATGAGCAGTTCTTC.

The sample holds a few counts of this clonotype. The chain employs TRBV28 and TRBJ2-7; D gene uncertain. Looked up from germline, CDR1 is MDHEN and CDR2 is SYDVKM. The V end was cut by 2 bases, the J end by 2 bases, with 10 bases between. This CDR3 spans 14 amino acids. Written as DNA, the CDR3 is TGTGCCAGCAGTTTAGAACCTTTCACCTACGAGCAGTACTTC. Encoded protein: CASSLEPFTYEQYF. Drawing the rest from reference TRBV28 and TRBJ2-7, the complete variable domain is DVKVTQSSRYLVKRTGEKVFLECVQDMDHENMFWYRQDPGLGLRLIYFSYDVKMKEKGDIPEGYSVSREKKERFSLILESASTNQTSMYLCASSLEPFTYEQYFGPGTRLTVT.